This T cell receptor beta chain came from a study of Tregs in tolerant kidney transplant recipients (dated by TCRdb to about 2019). Background for the entire study: Before combined kidney and bone marrow transplantation, this study identified donor-specific regulatory T cells using TCRbeta sequencing and then followed those same cells after transplant. Several methods of expanding Tregs specific for an allogeneic donor were compared by TCRbeta repertoire sequencing in a few healthy controls. General conclusions and limits of the study: The study was constrained by small patient numbers, and validation of the findings is required in larger populations and under other immunosuppression protocols. Expanding Tregs with activated donor B cells appeared to identify the most biologically relevant and donor-specific TCRbeta repertoire. Biological reproducibility was not examined directly, but technical replication error appeared to be minimal.

Unstimulated Tregs (CD4+CD25+CD127-), CD4+ non-Tregs (CD4+CD25-), CD4 and CD8 cells were FACS-sorted from thawed PBMCs. Thawed PBMCs were rested overnight at 37 degrees C with 150 to 200 IU/ml IL-2 before Treg sorting. Healthy control blood was obtained either as purchased buffy coats or from healthy volunteers. Healthy control blood was processed to PBMCs by Ficoll density gradient and cryopreserved, and patient PBMCs were collected before and after transplant. V and J are trimmed by 4 bases and 2 bases, and the gene matches miss 4 bases of the junction. Inclusive of the bounding cysteine and phenylalanine, the CDR3 is 15 residues long. The CDR3 DNA has 45 bases and is translated from base 1. The germline V gene supplies CDR1 SGHRS and CDR2 YFSETQ. For TCRbeta CDR3 sequencing, genomic DNA was extracted from sorted cells using the QIAGEN DNeasy Blood and Tissue Kit. High-throughput TCRbeta CDR3 sequencing, including PCR amplification with bias correction and internal controls, was performed commercially through immunoSEQ. The source study handled its data this way. Unique productive TCRbeta sequences were defined by CDR3 nucleotide sequence where primers matched, otherwise by CDR3 amino acid sequence with Vbeta and Jbeta genes. As a correction for sorting error, sequences shared between sorted populations at a frequency ratio of 2:1 or less were discarded, and the remaining shared sequences were assigned to the higher population. Donor-reactive sequences were defined as at least 5-fold expanded in CFSE-low cells versus unstimulated cells, with frequency of at least 0.01% in CFSE-low cells. Repertoire divergence was quantified by Jensen-Shannon divergence using the top 100 TCRbeta sequences ranked by frequency. For samples with multiple sequencing runs, sorting error was corrected in each run separately before the runs were combined. TCRdb provides this immuneACCESS table in a form limited to in-frame rearrangements. Some clones are lacking; in checked studies, under half of them reflect an unresolved V gene, and why the rest are absent is not known. V, J and clone size are those of that table, while D and trimming were read from the DNA. Here the sample has 46,000 or so clones; more than 80% occur a single time. The ten most abundant clones make up 0.7% of the sample.

This clone was observed a few times. The antigen it binds to is not known. The record has no base qualities; no much larger clone is one base away. What was sequenced was Tregs from blood. This receptor chain uses TRBV5-1 and TRBJ2-5, with 11 junctional bases fitting TRBD1. This sequence was found in a human donor in good health. The DNA sequence is TGCGCCAGCAGCAGAGGGACAGGGGGGCAAGAGACCCAGTACTTC. Its protein product is CASSRGTGGQETQYF.